This TCR beta chain was sequenced during a study of T cells in Graves' hyperthyroidism and ophthalmopathy. The germline V gene encodes CDR1 DFQATT and CDR2 SNEGSKA (reference sequence). V gave up 2 bases and J gave up 2 bases, with 10 bases separating them. This CDR3 contains 13 residues. Absent ophthalmopathy progression within 18 months defined stable Graves' hyperthyroidism. Using RNA transcripts as the source, TCR beta CDR3 regions were amplified. The HTBI primer set was used in a first-round RT-PCR of the TCR CDR3. TCRdb reprocessed the multiplex PCR reads via MiXCR and lists one record per CDR3 protein. The sample yields fewer than 400,000 distinct CDR3 sequences, about 25% seen once.

The rearrangement links TRBV20-1 to TRBJ2-7; either TRBD1 or TRBD2 may supply D (5 bases each). Sequenced input: blood. The TCR was taken from a man over 45 with Graves' hyperthyroidism. The DNA of the CDR3 is TGCAGTGCTAGAAGGGACCAGACCTACGAGCAGTACTTC. Its protein is CSARRDQTYEQYF.